The TCR beta chain described here comes from a study of cytomegalovirus exposure and HLA in healthy donors. General study findings and limits: Most TCR sequences proved rare, with some public TCRs found in many donors. Only CMV serostatus was available as immune exposure information. As a later analysis showed, several of the most significant clusters appeared to be linked to common viral pathogens.

About this clone: The antigen is not known.

In the PCR, 60 Vbeta and 13 Jbeta primers were used. TCRdb's table, derived via immunoSEQ multiplex PCR, lists solely in-frame clones and lacks some. This sample has more than 150,000 clones; almost 80% occur once, and the top ten carry about 14%. CDR1 is SNHLY, CDR2 FYNNEI, per germline. J lost 1 base, V lost 7 bases, and 11 bases had no gene match. CDR3 size: 17 residues. The source is a man in his fifties in good health and CMV-seropositive. The gene calls are TRBV2 and TRBJ2-1, with TRBD1 identical over 9 bases. Sequenced sample: PBMCs. CDR3 amino acids: CASTIDRQGGSYNEQFF. The CDR3 DNA sequence: TGTGCCAGCACTATCGACAGACAGGGGGGGTCCTACAATGAGCAGTTCTTC.